The next 13 T cell receptor beta chains were all read from a single sample in a study of T cell changes during pregnancy in multiple sclerosis. Sequenced by immunoSEQ multiplex PCR; TCRdb stores in-frame clones only, minus some. Of roughly 70,000 clones listed, roughly nine tenths are singletons. This material consisted of peripheral blood, taken before pregnancy. The receptors were gathered from a female donor with multiple sclerosis, enrolled in a pregnancy study.

V is TRBV14 and J is TRBJ2-2, with 8 bases aligning to TRBD1. V lost 1 base and J lost 8; bases outside the gene matches: 6. CDR3 length: 15 residues. CDR1 SGHDN and CDR2 FVKESK come from the germline V gene. CDR3 DNA sequence: TGTGCCAGCAGCCAAGGGACAGGGCTCACTGGGGAGCTGTTTTTT. Protein sequence: CASSQGTGLTGELFF.

J is TRBJ2-3 and V is TRBV4-1; TRBD2 matches 9 bases. With 4 bases clipped from V and 2 bases from J, the junction kept 19 bases outside the gene matches. Germline V gene data show CDR1 as MGHRA and CDR2 as YSYEKL. There are 20 residues in the CDR3. The CDR3 coding sequence is TGCGCCAGCAGCCGCGAAACGGGGCCTAGCGGGACGATTTACACAGATACGCAGTATTTT. Protein product: CASSRETGPSGTIYTDTQYF.

This clone was seen just once. J is TRBJ2-1 and V is TRBV5-1; 9 bases match TRBD1. V shed 2 bases, J shed 3 bases, and the junction held 9 bases outside the gene matches. Looked up from germline, CDR1 is SGHRS and CDR2 is YFSETQ. The CDR3 has 17 residues. CDR3 region: CASSFAVGQGYYNEQFF. The CDR3 coding sequence is TGCGCCAGCAGCTTCGCAGTGGGACAGGGATACTACAATGAGCAGTTCTTC. Based on the CDR3 plus reference TRBV5-1 and TRBJ2-1, the full variable domain is KAGVTQTPRYLIKTRGQQVTLSCSPISGHRSVSWYQQTPGQGLQFLFEYFSETQRNKGNFPGRFSGRQFSNSRSEMNVSTLELGDSALYLCASSFAVGQGYYNEQFFGPGTRLTVL.

The chain recombines TRBV18 with TRBJ2-5; D call uncertain. V was pared by 1 base and J by 4 bases, with 10 bases between. The CDR3 is 14 residues long. CDR1 and CDR2 from the germline V gene are KGHSH and LQKENI. CDR3 nucleotides: TGTGCCAGCTCACCACTAACATTCTTAGAGACCCAGTACTTC. Protein product: CASSPLTFLETQYF.

This clone was picked up one time. The chain employs TRBV7-6 and TRBJ1-1; 7 nucleotides match TRBD1. Germline V CDR1 and CDR2: SGHVS, FNYEAQ. The CDR3 is 12 residues long. J lost 6 bases, V lost 2 bases, and 0 bases had no gene match. This CDR3 reads CASSLTGAEAFF. The CDR3 DNA follows: TGTGCCAGCAGCTTAACAGGGGCTGAAGCTTTCTTT.

This sequence joins TRBV5-1 and TRBJ1-2; 8 bases agree with TRBD1. The V gene end was trimmed by 4 bases and the J gene end by 4 bases; junction bases not matched to a gene: 9. CDR3 length equals 15 residues. CDR1 and CDR2 from the germline V gene are SGHRS and YFSETQ. The CDR3 bases are TGCGCCAGCAGCCCAGGACAGGGCGTTGGCTATGGCTACACCTTC. Amino acid sequence: CASSPGQGVGYGYTF.

This clone showed up just once. This sequence joins TRBV9 and TRBJ1-1; tentatively, D is TRBD1 (5 bases). This CDR3 is built from 14 residues. The V gene's germline CDR1 is SGDLS and CDR2 YYNGEE. V was trimmed by 0 bases and J by 1 base, leaving 7 bases between them. The CDR3 DNA reads TGTGCCAGCAGCGTAGGACAGTCGAACACTGAAGCTTTCTTT. The encoded protein is CASSVGQSNTEAFF.

This clone appeared a single time. The chain uses TRBV13 and TRBJ2-5, with no clear D. Trimming removed 0 bases from V and 4 bases from J, with 15 bases in between. The CDR3 is 16 residues long. The germline CDR1 and CDR2 sequences are PRHDT and FYEKMQ (reference sequence). CDR3 DNA: TGTGCCAGCAGCTTAGGCCGGTCTCTCCCGAGAGAGACCCAGTACTTC. It yields the protein CASSLGRSLPRETQYF.

This chain uses TRBV2 with TRBJ2-5; D gene unclear. This CDR3 comprises 13 residues. The V gene lost 2 bases and the J gene lost 2 bases, with 6 bases spanning the gap. Germline loops: CDR1 SNHLY, CDR2 FYNNEI. This CDR3 is CASSEILQETQYF. The DNA for the CDR3 is TGTGCCAGCAGTGAAATCCTGCAAGAGACCCAGTACTTC.

This chain links TRBV6-5 with TRBJ2-1; a possible D gene is TRBD1 (6 bases). Per the germline V gene, CDR1 is MNHEY and CDR2 is SVGAGI. Trimming removed 4 bases at V and 0 bases at J, with 10 bases between. There are 15 residues in the CDR3. DNA for the CDR3: TGTGCCAGCAGTTTCCAGGGGAGCTCCTACAATGAGCAGTTCTTC. This translates into CASSFQGSSYNEQFF.

The rearrangement joins TRBV7-9 to TRBJ2-1, with 16 bases aligning to TRBD2. CDR3 length equals 16 residues. Germline CDR1 is SEHNR and CDR2 is FQNEAQ (reference sequence). V lost 5 bases to trimming and J lost 6 bases; unmatched junction nucleotides: 4. The CDR3 region has the DNA TGTGCCAGCAGCGGGACTAGCGGGAGGGGTAGCAATGAGCAGTTCTTC. This codes for CASSGTSGRGSNEQFF.

Remarks on this clone: Other DNA sequences from this sample encode an identical CDR3 as well. The chain links TRBV6-5 to TRBJ1-1; no definite D call. CDR1 and CDR2 from the germline V gene are MNHEY and SVGAGI. V was clipped by 0 bases and J by 4 bases, with 6 bases between them. The CDR3 runs to 13 residues. CDR3 amino acids: CASSYSRGTEAFF. For the CDR3, the DNA is TGTGCCAGCAGTTACTCGCGCGGCACTGAAGCTTTCTTT.

The genes are TRBV13 and TRBJ1-1, with TRBD1 as a possible D gene (5 bases). CDR1 and CDR2 (germline): PRHDT, FYEKMQ (reference sequence). The CDR3 is made up of 12 amino acids. Trimming took 5 bases from V and 11 from J, leaving 15 bases between them. The CDR3 DNA sequence: TGTGCCAGCAGCCTCAGGGCTCGCGAGGCTTTCTTT. Translating gives CASSLRAREAFF. Drawing the rest from reference TRBV13 and TRBJ1-1, the complete variable domain is AAGVIQSPRHLIKEKRETATLKCYPIPRHDTVYWYQQGPGQDPQFLISFYEKMQSDKGSIPDRFSAQQFSDYHSELNMSSLELGDSALYFCASSLRAREAFFGQGTRLTVV.